The T cell receptor (beta chain) under discussion was sequenced for a study of control samples from healthy donors and cancer patients. The CDR3 is 14 residues long. Germline assignment: CDR1 SGHTA and CDR2 FQGNSA. V dropped 4 bases and J dropped 3 bases, with 13 bases sitting between them. Here immunoSEQ multiplex PCR was the method, and the copy in TCRdb shows in-frame clones only, minus some. The sample contains some 250,000 clones, roughly 87% of which appear only once. The chain couples TRBV7-2 to TRBJ2-7, with D possibly being TRBD2 (7 bases). Source material: PBMCs. The source is a woman aged 60-75 years with lung cancer. The CDR3 coding sequence is TGTGCCAGCAGCTCGTGGGGGGGGCACTACGAGCAGTACTTC. Translated: CASSSWGGHYEQYF.